These 20 T cell receptor beta chains share one sample of origin, sequenced in a study of response to subunit inactivated influenza vaccine. Each CDR3 protein is one row after TCRdb ran MiXCR on the RT-PCR reads. The sample includes 650,000 to 800,000 distinct CDR3 sequences, roughly 14% of them seen just once. Sample: PBMCs from blood, taken less than 15 days before vaccination. The source is a middle-aged man who received an inactivated influenza vaccine.

As for this clonotype: One end of the junction is discordant with germline, which a read error may explain. The chain links TRBV11-2 to TRBJ2-7; no reliable D call. Germline V gene data show CDR1 as SGHAT and CDR2 as FQNNGV. The CDR3 contains 12 residues. The CDR3 loop reads CASSLAADGPFF. In DNA, the CDR3 is TGTGCCAGCAGCTTAGCGGCAGACGGCCCCTTTTTC.

This clonotype was seen more than once but under ten times. This sequence joins TRBV10-3 and TRBJ1-1; D gene uncertain. Germline V CDR1 and CDR2: ENHRY, SYGVKD. The CDR3 has 13 residues. The germline V and J ends were trimmed by 7 bases and 0 bases, with 9 bases remaining between them. In nucleotides, the CDR3 is TGTGCCATCACGCGCGAGATGAACACTGAAGCTTTCTTT. Its translation: CAITREMNTEAFF.

V is TRBV12-3 or TRBV12-4 and J is TRBJ1-1; D is unresolved. The V end lost 0 bases, the J end lost 5 bases, and 13 bases lay between the germline ends. CDR3 size: 15 residues. Here the CDR3 reads CASSLASGGRTEAFF. The DNA for the CDR3 is TGTGCCAGCAGTTTAGCCTCCGGTGGGAGGACTGAAGCTTTCTTT.

This CDR3 is CASSLRRDVYQPQHF. The CDR3, as DNA: TGTGCCAGCAGTTTGAGGAGGGATGTTTATCAGCCCCAGCATTTT. The chain combines TRBV27 with TRBJ1-5; D unclear. The V and J ends lost 3 bases and 5 bases respectively, with 14 bases between them. The germline V gene has CDR1 MNHEY and CDR2 SMNVEV (reference sequence). CDR3 length equals 15 residues.

This clonotype came up a few times. This chain links TRBV5-1 with TRBJ1-1; a possible D gene is TRBD1 (6 bases). CDR3 length equals 16 residues. CDR1 is SGHRS, CDR2 YFSETQ, per germline. V lost 4 bases and J 1 base, leaving 17 bases between the germline ends. Here the CDR3 reads CASSKLETGSNTEAFF. The CDR3 bases are TGCGCCAGCAGCAAACTAGAGACAGGATCGAACACTGAAGCTTTCTTT.

This clonotype showed up just a few times. The chain has TRBV6-1 and TRBJ2-2; 8 nucleotides match TRBD2. The CDR3 is 15 residues long. Germline loops: CDR1 MNHNS, CDR2 SASEGT. The J segment lost 3 bases and the V segment lost 8 bases, leaving 8 bases of the junction unmatched. The chain's CDR3 is CASRLAGRYTGELFF. As DNA, the CDR3 is TGTGCCAGCCGCCTAGCGGGTCGGTACACCGGGGAGCTGTTTTTT.

This clonotype was detected a few times. The chain combines TRBV28 with TRBJ2-7; possible D gene TRBD1, 5 bases. CDR1 and CDR2 (germline): MDHEN, SYDVKM. This CDR3 has 12 amino acids. Trimming took off 5 bases at V and 5 bases at J, with 10 bases between the two ends. CDR3 coding DNA: TGTGCCAGCAGTATGACAGATAACGAGCAGTACTTC. It specifies CASSMTDNEQYF.

This clonotype was recorded a few times. The J gene is TRBJ2-1, the V gene TRBV29-1; D unresolved. Trimming stripped 7 bases from V and 9 bases from J, with 25 bases between. The CDR3 consists of 15 residues. The germline V gene encodes CDR1 SQVTM and CDR2 ANQGSEA. The CDR3 sequence is CSAARALTGGGEQFF. The CDR3 nucleotides read TGCAGCGCCGCCCGGGCACTCACGGGTGGCGGTGAGCAGTTCTTC.

This clonotype was observed many times. The chain carries TRBV20-1 and TRBJ2-1; either TRBD1 or TRBD2 may fit D (5 bases each). CDR1 and CDR2 from the germline V gene are DFQATT and SNEGSKA (reference sequence). The CDR3 spans 14 residues. V was trimmed by 0 bases and J by 8 bases, leaving 14 bases between them. This chain's CDR3 is CSARDTGLFDEQFF. The DNA of the CDR3 is TGCAGTGCTAGAGACACAGGACTGTTCGATGAGCAGTTCTTC.

The chain uses TRBV7-2 and TRBJ2-5; 12 bases fit TRBD2. Germline assignment: CDR1 SGHTA and CDR2 FQGNSA. J gave up 6 bases and V 5 bases, and 7 bases lay outside the gene matches. The CDR3 is 15 amino acids. This CDR3 is CASSTLAGGPKTQYF. CDR3 DNA: TGTGCCAGCAGCACTCTAGCGGGAGGGCCGAAGACCCAGTACTTC.

This clonotype was detected only a few times. A single base separates this from a much larger clone, so it may be a read error. The chain uses TRBV7-2 and TRBJ1-2; 7 nucleotides align to TRBD1. Germline CDR1 SGHTA, CDR2 FQGNSA. The V segment lost 5 bases and the J segment 2 bases; nucleotides outside the gene matches: 2. The CDR3 sequence is 13 residues long. CDR3 DNA sequence: TGTGCCAGCAGCATGGGACAGAACTATGGCTACACCTTC. Protein: CASSMGQNYGYTF.

This clonotype appeared many times. V is TRBV6-1 and J is TRBJ1-4; D is unresolved. The germline gives CDR1 MNHNS, CDR2 SASEGT. The V gene lost 6 bases and the J gene lost 3 bases, with 11 bases spanning the gap. The CDR3 sequence is 14 residues long. The chain's CDR3 is CASRLAGSNEKLFF. The DNA for the CDR3 is TGTGCCAGCAGACTAGCCGGGTCTAATGAAAAACTGTTTTTT.

This chain joins TRBV4-3 and TRBJ2-3, with 15 positions matching TRBD2. Trimming removed 2 bases from V and 5 bases from J; junction bases left unmatched: 5. The germline CDR1 and CDR2 sequences are LGHNA and YSLEER. The CDR3 runs 17 residues. CDR3 nucleotides: TGCGCCAGCAGCCAAAGGACTAGCGGGGGGGCTGGAGATACGCAGTATTTT. Its protein is CASSQRTSGGAGDTQYF.

There are a few counts of this clonotype. The chain carries TRBV29-1 and TRBJ2-5; D uncertain. This CDR3 has 12 residues. CDR1 SQVTM and CDR2 ANQGSEA come from the germline V gene. The V and J ends lost 3 bases and 5 bases respectively, with 10 bases between them. The CDR3 loop reads CSVEDGWETQYF. The CDR3, as DNA: TGCAGCGTTGAGGACGGCTGGGAGACCCAGTACTTC.

Ten or more counts support this clonotype. This chain links TRBV15 with TRBJ1-2; no firm D call. The CDR3 has 13 amino acids. CDR1 is LNHNV, CDR2 YYDKDF, per germline (reference sequence). V lost 5 bases and J lost 1, with 8 bases in between. The CDR3 bases are TGTGCCACCAGCCCCCGGATTAACTATGGCTACACCTTC. It translates to CATSPRINYGYTF.

This clonotype was seen a handful of times. The chain recombines TRBV5-1 with TRBJ2-1; possibly TRBD1 for D (7 bases). V lost 0 bases and J lost 8, with 24 bases in between. The CDR3 sequence is 18 residues long. Germline CDR1 SGHRS, CDR2 YFSETQ. CDR3 region: CASSLAWSTGDSVDEQFF. CDR3 DNA sequence: TGCGCCAGCAGCTTGGCCTGGTCCACAGGGGACTCCGTAGATGAGCAGTTCTTC.

This clonotype was found a few times. V gene TRBV10-1 combines with J gene TRBJ2-1, with a tentative D call TRBD1 (6 bases). V gave up 8 bases and J gave up 2 bases, with 28 bases separating them. The germline CDR1 and CDR2 sequences are WNHNN and SYGVQD (reference sequence). This CDR3 contains 19 residues. CDR3 nucleotides: TGCGCCAGCCCCTGCAGACTACTCAACCGGGACAAGACCTACAATGAGCAGTTCTTC. Its protein is CASPCRLLNRDKTYNEQFF.

A few counts support this clonotype. V usage is TRBV27 and J usage is TRBJ2-1; D unclear. Trimming cost V 4 bases and J 0 bases, with 7 bases left between them. The CDR3 is 14 amino acids. CDR1 and CDR2 from the germline V gene are MNHEY and SMNVEV (reference sequence). CDR3 coding DNA: TGTGCCAGCAGTTGGTCGAGCTCCTACAATGAGCAGTTCTTC. Amino acids: CASSWSSSYNEQFF.

This clonotype has only a few counts. This chain joins TRBV9 and TRBJ1-1; D may be TRBD1 (5 bases). The CDR3 runs 14 residues. V lost 4 bases, J lost 0 bases, and 10 bases lay in between. CDR1 and CDR2 (germline): SGDLS, YYNGEE. This CDR3 reads CASSPGVLNTEAFF. CDR3 nucleotide sequence: TGTGCCAGCAGCCCGGGGGTGTTGAACACTGAAGCTTTCTTT.

In DNA, the CDR3 is TGTGCCAGCAGTTTAAATTCTGTGACTGAAGCTTTCTTT. Residues: CASSLNSVTEAFF. The rearrangement links TRBV12-3 or TRBV12-4 to TRBJ1-1, with unresolved D. Trimming shortened V by 2 bases and J by 5 bases, and 9 bases separated the two germline ends. The CDR3 is made up of 13 amino acids.